The 32 T cell receptor beta chains listed next were all sequenced from one sample in a study of T cell responses to AZD1222 COVID-19 vaccine (dated by TCRdb to the early 2020s). According to the study, the label for this sample's time point signals: baseline before first vaccination. Libraries were constructed by the immunoSEQ multiplex PCR assay. TCRdb retrieved this table from immuneACCESS and kept in-frame rearrangements only. Not all clones are present; in checked studies, unresolved V genes account for under half, and no reason is known for the remainder. In all, the sample holds some 130,000 clones, and roughly nine tenths of those were seen once. The ten top clones hold 2.8% of the sample. The starting material was peripheral blood, obtained on day 0 of AZD1222 vaccination. The receptors come from an adult in good health.

The chain links TRBV11-3 to TRBJ1-1; no clear D gene. V lost 1 base to trimming and J lost 8 bases, with 11 bases between them. This CDR3 spans 13 amino acids. The germline V gene encodes CDR1 SGHNT and CDR2 YENEEA. CDR3 protein: CASSLAPGREAFF. As DNA, the CDR3 is TGTGCCAGCAGCTTAGCTCCGGGCCGGGAAGCTTTCTTT. The full variable domain, its missing parts supplied by reference TRBV11-3 and TRBJ1-1, is EAGVVQSPRYKIIEKKQPVAFWCNPISGHNTLYWYLQNLGQGPELLIRYENEEAVDDSQLPKDRFSAERLKGVDSTLKIQPAELGDSAVYLCASSLAPGREAFFGQGTRLTVV.

The chain carries TRBV2 and TRBJ1-2, with a tentative D call TRBD1 (5 bases). V was clipped by 3 bases and J by 6 bases, with 11 bases between them. Germline CDR1 SNHLY, CDR2 FYNNEI. The CDR3 spans 13 residues. The CDR3 DNA reads TGTGCCAGCAGTGACGGGGGGAGGGATGGCTACACCTTC. Residues: CASSDGGRDGYTF.

This chain links TRBV27 with TRBJ1-5, with D possibly being TRBD1 (5 bases). Trimming took 2 bases from V and 3 from J, leaving 11 bases between them. The CDR3 loop spans 15 amino acids. Germline V CDR1 and CDR2: MNHEY, SMNVEV (reference sequence). CDR3 amino acids: CASSLRGRDNQPQHF. CDR3 in DNA: TGTGCCAGCAGTTTACGGGGCCGGGACAATCAGCCCCAGCATTTT.

The V and J genes are TRBV27 and TRBJ2-5; D may match TRBD1 or TRBD2 (5 bases each). The germline V gene encodes CDR1 MNHEY and CDR2 SMNVEV (reference sequence). The CDR3 is 15 amino acids. Trimming cost V 5 bases and J 7 bases, with 20 bases left between them. In DNA, the CDR3 is TGTGCCAGCAGTAGAGGGGCCCAAACACGGGGGACCCAGTACTTC. Amino acids: CASSRGAQTRGTQYF.

The CDR3 region is CASSSLGLAETGELFF. DNA for the CDR3: TGTGCCAGCAGTTCGCTTGGACTAGCGGAAACCGGGGAGCTGTTTTTT. The rearrangement uses TRBV6-5 and TRBJ2-2; 10 nucleotides align to TRBD2. The CDR3 sequence is 16 residues long. Germline assignment: CDR1 MNHEY and CDR2 SVGAGI. J was trimmed by 5 bases and V by 4 bases; bases with no gene match: 7.

This chain links TRBV7-9 with TRBJ1-5, with D maybe TRBD1 (5 bases). The germline gives CDR1 SEHNR, CDR2 FQNEAQ (reference sequence). The CDR3 is made up of 17 amino acids. V lost 0 bases and J lost 1, with 13 bases in between. CDR3 loop: CASSLARGGRSNQPQHF. The CDR3, as DNA: TGTGCCAGCAGCTTAGCGCGTGGGGGTCGGAGCAATCAGCCCCAGCATTTT.

The chain combines TRBV24-1 with TRBJ2-2, with 10 bases matching TRBD2. The CDR3 covers 17 residues. With 6 bases clipped from V and 3 bases from J, the junction kept 9 bases outside the gene matches. Germline values: CDR1 KGHDR, CDR2 SFDVKD. CDR3 nucleotides: TGTGCCACCAGTCAGCTAGCGGGAGTGTATGACACCGGGGAGCTGTTTTTT. It encodes CATSQLAGVYDTGELFF.

The chain combines TRBV5-4 with TRBJ2-5; D perhaps matches TRBD2 (5 bases). The CDR3 length is 13 residues. The V gene lost 6 bases and the J gene lost 0 bases, with 9 bases spanning the gap. The germline gives CDR1 SGHNT, CDR2 YYREEE (reference sequence). CDR3 amino acids: CASNRGNQETQYF. The CDR3 DNA is TGTGCCAGCAACCGGGGTAACCAAGAGACCCAGTACTTC.

V gene TRBV10-3 combines with J gene TRBJ2-7; tentative D call: TRBD2 (5 bases). Deletions cut 6 bases from V and 3 bases from J, with 6 bases between. Germline values: CDR1 ENHRY, CDR2 SYGVKD. The length of the CDR3 is 11 residues. In nucleotides, the CDR3 is TGTGCCATCAGGGGGAGCTACGAGCAGTACTTC. Translation: CAIRGSYEQYF.

This clone came up once. This chain links TRBV24-1 with TRBJ2-2; no clear D. CDR3 length equals 13 residues. The V gene's germline CDR1 is KGHDR and CDR2 SFDVKD. V lost 4 bases and J lost 10, with 12 bases in between. CDR3 DNA sequence: TGTGCCACCAGTGACCGCGCGGTTGAGGAGCTGTTTTTT. Amino acids: CATSDRAVEELFF.

Worth noting for this clone: The same CDR3 is also encoded by other DNA sequences in this sample. The chain couples TRBV19 to TRBJ1-1; D gene ambiguous. The CDR3 length is 13 residues. The V gene's germline CDR1 is LNHDA and CDR2 SQIVND (reference sequence). V was pared by 2 bases and J by 1 base, with 5 bases between. DNA of the CDR3: TGTGCCAGTAGTATAAGCGGGAACACTGAAGCTTTCTTT. Translation gives CASSISGNTEAFF.

This clone was found once. CDR3 nucleotide sequence: TGTGCCTGGATTTCGGACGCGAACACCGGGGAGCTGTTTTTT. Its translation is CAWISDANTGELFF. The V gene is TRBV30, the J gene TRBJ2-2, with D unresolved. Per the germline V gene, CDR1 is GTSNPN and CDR2 is SVGIG (reference sequence). V was trimmed by 4 bases and J by 0 bases, leaving 9 bases between them. The CDR3 runs 14 residues.

The count of this clone is one. The V and J genes are TRBV19 and TRBJ2-2; no clear D. Trimming pared 5 bases from V and 1 base from J, leaving 8 bases between. The CDR3 sequence is 14 residues long. CDR1 is LNHDA and CDR2 is SQIVND in the germline V gene (reference sequence). The CDR3 nucleotides read TGTGCCAGTAGTCGGAGCTTGAACACCGGGGAGCTGTTTTTT. As protein: CASSRSLNTGELFF.

This clone was observed once. This chain connects TRBV4-2 to TRBJ2-2, with D possibly being TRBD2 (6 bases). The CDR3 covers 14 residues. V lost 4 bases and J lost 0, with 6 bases in between. The germline gives CDR1 LGHNA, CDR2 YNFKEQ. The CDR3 DNA reads TGTGCCAGCAGCCCGGGGGCGAACACCGGGGAGCTGTTTTTT. Translation gives CASSPGANTGELFF.

The chain uses TRBV3-1 (or the pseudogene TRBV3-2) and TRBJ1-2, with 8 nucleotides matching TRBD1. The V segment lost 4 bases and the J segment 8 bases; nucleotides outside the gene matches: 9. The CDR3 length is 14 residues. Looked up from germline, CDR1 is LGHDT and CDR2 is YNNKEL (reference sequence). The CDR3: CASSRKPTGVGYTF. For the CDR3, the DNA is TGTGCCAGCAGCCGGAAACCGACAGGGGTCGGCTACACCTTC.

Note on this clone: A junction end diverges from the germline sequence, so it may reflect a read error. The chain is built from TRBV4-1 and TRBJ1-6, with unresolved D. Germline CDR1 reads MGHRA; CDR2 reads YSYEKL. This CDR3 spans 13 amino acids. The CDR3 loop reads CASSSHMETPLHF. DNA of the CDR3: TGCGCCAGCAGCTCTCATATGGAGACACCTCTCCACTTT.

This sequence joins TRBV19 and TRBJ1-5; 12 bases fit TRBD1. The CDR3 loop spans 15 amino acids. The junction had 3 bases not matched to a gene; V was cut back by 3 bases and J by 6 bases. Looked up from germline, CDR1 is LNHDA and CDR2 is SQIVND (reference sequence). CDR3 region: CASSMGTGGSQPQHF. The CDR3 coding sequence is TGTGCCAGTAGTATGGGGACAGGGGGCTCTCAGCCCCAGCATTTT.

The chain couples TRBV30 to TRBJ1-2; D not resolved. CDR3 length: 11 amino acids. From germline, CDR1 is GTSNPN and CDR2 SVGIG (reference sequence). V was clipped by 3 bases and J by 6 bases, with 8 bases between them. Here the CDR3 DNA reads TGTGCCTGGAGGGGCCCCCATGGCTACACCTTC. It is translated as CAWRGPHGYTF.

This rearrangement joins TRBV2 to TRBJ1-5; 9 nucleotides match TRBD1. The V and J ends lost 5 bases and 5 bases, in that order; junction bases with no gene match: 4. This CDR3 is 14 amino acids long. Per germline, CDR1 SNHLY and CDR2 FYNNEI. The DNA for the CDR3 is TGTGCCAGCAGTATCACAGGGGGCGATCAGCCCCAGCATTTT. It codes for CASSITGGDQPQHF.

The chain employs TRBV5-5 and TRBJ1-6; D not resolved. Germline loops: CDR1 SGHKS, CDR2 YYEKEE (reference sequence). Trimming cost V 0 bases and J 14 bases, with 12 bases left between them. The CDR3 spans 13 residues. In nucleotides, the CDR3 is TGTGCCAGCAGCTTGGCCCCGGATTGGGCCCTCCACTTT. This encodes CASSLAPDWALHF.

The chain recombines TRBV27 with TRBJ2-7; D is ambiguous. With 0 bases removed from V and 2 bases from J, the gap between germline ends came to 11 bases. Germline values: CDR1 MNHEY, CDR2 SMNVEV (reference sequence). The CDR3 is 15 amino acids. Here the CDR3 reads CASSLSYGFTYEQYF. In DNA form, the CDR3 reads TGTGCCAGCAGTTTATCCTACGGTTTCACCTACGAGCAGTACTTC.

Turning to this clone: Other DNA sequences in this sample translate to the same CDR3. The rearrangement links TRBV12-3 or TRBV12-4 to TRBJ2-7; D gene uncertain. Trimming removed 6 bases from V and 0 bases from J, with 6 bases in between. The CDR3 length is 12 residues. CDR3 sequence (DNA): TGTGCCAGCAGCCCCAGCTCCTACGAGCAGTACTTC. It translates to CASSPSSYEQYF.

This clone has just a few counts. The rearrangement joins TRBV7-8 to TRBJ1-5; no firm D call. CDR1 is SGHVS, CDR2 FQNEAQ, per germline. The CDR3 contains 17 residues. Trimming took off 2 bases at V and 0 bases at J, with 14 bases between the two ends. The CDR3 is CASSLRRARYSNQPQHF. The DNA for the CDR3 is TGTGCCAGCAGCTTAAGGCGGGCGCGTTATAGCAATCAGCCCCAGCATTTT.

The chain links TRBV12-5 to TRBJ1-5, with 9 bases aligning to TRBD1. Germline trimming cut 6 bases from V and 4 bases from J; bases unmatched to any gene: 1. Germline assignment: CDR1 LGHNT and CDR2 FRNRAP. The CDR3 covers 13 residues. The CDR3 DNA is TGTGCTAGTGGACAGGGGGCAAATCAGCCCCAGCATTTT. Translated: CASGQGANQPQHF.

This chain joins TRBV5-1 and TRBJ1-4; 7 bases match TRBD1. Germline CDR1 reads SGHRS; CDR2 reads YFSETQ. V shed 4 bases and J 3 bases; nucleotides not matched to a gene: 3. CDR3 length equals 14 residues. The CDR3 here is CASSPGQSNEKLFF. The CDR3 DNA reads TGCGCCAGCAGCCCGGGACAGTCTAATGAAAAACTGTTTTTT.

J is TRBJ2-2 and V is TRBV7-2; D gene ambiguous. The CDR3 loop spans 13 amino acids. The germline V gene encodes CDR1 SGHTA and CDR2 FQGNSA. Trimming took off 6 bases at V and 4 bases at J, with 9 bases between the two ends. CDR3 DNA sequence: TGTGCCAGCAGATTGGGTCTCACCGGGGAGCTGTTTTTT. Its protein product is CASRLGLTGELFF.

The chain joins TRBV9 to TRBJ2-2, with unresolved D. V lost 4 bases to trimming and J lost 9 bases, with 19 bases between them. Germline loops: CDR1 SGDLS, CDR2 YYNGEE. The CDR3 contains 15 residues. CDR3 region: CASSPTGPPDRELFF. The CDR3 nucleotides are TGTGCCAGCAGCCCGACGGGTCCTCCGGATAGGGAGCTGTTTTTT.

The V call is TRBV24-1, the J call TRBJ2-3; D gene unclear. The CDR3 has 12 residues. V was clipped by 0 bases and J by 8 bases, with 5 bases between them. Germline CDR1 reads KGHDR; CDR2 reads SFDVKD. CDR3 in DNA: TGTGCCACCAGTGATTTGGGTGCTACGCAGTATTTT. Translation: CATSDLGATQYF.

To note about this clone: At the DNA level, this CDR3 is encoded by other sequences in the same sample as well. V usage is TRBV27 and J usage is TRBJ2-7, with 9 bases that match TRBD1. The CDR3 loop spans 13 amino acids. The germline gives CDR1 MNHEY, CDR2 SMNVEV (reference sequence). The V gene end was trimmed by 5 bases and the J gene end by 4 bases; junction bases not matched to a gene: 3. CDR3 bases: TGTGCCAGCAGTCCAGGACAGGGGTACGAGCAGTACTTC. Its translation: CASSPGQGYEQYF.

The genes are TRBV5-1 and TRBJ2-5, with D tentatively TRBD1 (6 bases). Deletions cut 3 bases from V and 2 bases from J, with 11 bases between. Germline CDR1 SGHRS, CDR2 YFSETQ. The CDR3 sequence is 14 residues long. The CDR3 DNA reads TGCGCCAGCAGCTCACAAGGACAGCAAGAGACCCAGTACTTC. It yields the protein CASSSQGQQETQYF.

This sequence joins TRBV12-3 or TRBV12-4 and TRBJ2-3, with D unclear. The CDR3 runs 13 residues. Trimming pared 5 bases from V and 4 bases from J, leaving 10 bases between. The CDR3 region has the DNA TGTGCCAGCAGTGACACTACGCCAGATACGCAGTATTTT. This sequence encodes CASSDTTPDTQYF.

The chain links TRBV9 to TRBJ1-2; 9 bases match TRBD1. The CDR3 loop spans 16 amino acids. Germline V gives CDR1 SGDLS, CDR2 YYNGEE. The trim removed 2 bases at V and 2 bases at J, leaving 7 bases unmatched. CDR3 protein: CASSVQPGTGNYGYTF. The DNA of the CDR3 is TGTGCCAGCAGCGTCCAGCCCGGGACAGGGAACTATGGCTACACCTTC.